This TCR delta chain was retrieved from a study of human gamma delta and Vdelta1 T cells. Whole-study findings and limits: Acute myeloid leukemia was reportedly broadly targeted by polyclonal Delta One T cells.

This clone was detected a few times. Its antigen remains unknown. TCRdb redid the clone calls on the PCR reads with CATT. The table shows around 13,000 delta-chain clones, with roughly 53% occurring only once. This CDR3 is built from 18 residues. Germline trimming cut 0 bases from V and 0 bases from J; bases unmatched to any gene: 9. The V gene's germline CDR1 is TSWWSYY and CDR2 QGS. The TCR was taken from a human donor in good health. The chain uses TRDV1 and TRDJ1; 8 positions match TRDD3. Sequencing was carried out using Vdelta1 gamma-delta T cells from blood grown in culture (DOT cells). The CDR3 loop reads CALGELMTGGPYTDKLIF. The CDR3 nucleotides read TGTGCTCTTGGGGAACTGATGACTGGGGGGCCGTACACCGATAAACTCATCTTT.